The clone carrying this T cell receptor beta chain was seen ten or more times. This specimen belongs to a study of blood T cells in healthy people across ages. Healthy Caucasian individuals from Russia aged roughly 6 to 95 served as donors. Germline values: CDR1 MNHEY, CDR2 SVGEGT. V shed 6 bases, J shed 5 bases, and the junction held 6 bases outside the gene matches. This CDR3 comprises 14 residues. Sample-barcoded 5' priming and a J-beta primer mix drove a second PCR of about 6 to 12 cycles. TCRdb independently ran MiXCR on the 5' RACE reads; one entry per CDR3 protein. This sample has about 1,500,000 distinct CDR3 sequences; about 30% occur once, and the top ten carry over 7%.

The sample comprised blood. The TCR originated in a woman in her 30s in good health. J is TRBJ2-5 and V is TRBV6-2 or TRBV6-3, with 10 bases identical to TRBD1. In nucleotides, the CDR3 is TGTGCCAGCAGATCCGGACAGGGGGTCGAGACCCAGTACTTC. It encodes CASRSGQGVETQYF.